This entry is about one T cell receptor (beta chain). Its target antigen remains unknown. Base qualities are missing; no much larger clone stands one base away. This record belongs to a study of a mutant IDH1 vaccine in newly diagnosed glioma (dated by TCRdb to the early 2020s). A note on the overall study: The roughly 30 treated patients were around 62% male and 37.5% female, with a mean age of 40.4 years. Before enrollment, most patients had been given radiochemotherapy with temozolomide as standard therapy, while the rest had received either radiotherapy alone or temozolomide alone. Peripheral blood was drawn at six visits: V03 (baseline), V05, V07, V10, V12 and V13. Longitudinal TCRB deep sequencing was done for 25 to 30 treated patients, wherever samples were available for exploratory analyses. What the study reported, not specific to this receptor: According to the authors, sample limitations meant that analyses of patient blood samples could not be reproduced. Vaccine-induced immune responses across multiple MHC alleles were detected in roughly 94% of patients. No apparent relationship was observed between pseudoprogression and alterations in the top peripheral T cell clonotypes detected by TCRB sequencing. Selection of PBMC samples for TCRB deep sequencing was based on availability.

Trimming leaves V shorter by 6 bases and J shorter by 2 bases, with the junction holding 4 bases beyond the gene matches. CDR1 and CDR2 were assigned from the germline V gene (reference sequence) as LNHDA and SQIVND. The CDR3, from cysteine to phenylalanine, totals 13 residues. The sequence is cut down to CDR3 DNA, 39 bases in frame from base 1. Explained via the paper, the time point label denotes: baseline, week 1 (first vaccination visit). The sample's treatment or condition label is to be understood as: pre-vaccination baseline after standard-of-care therapy. All donors had newly diagnosed IDH1-mutant astrocytomas of WHO grade 3 or 4 that showed loss of nuclear ATRX. The samples were drawn from NOA16, a multicentre, single-arm, open-label phase I trial in Germany that tested a mutant IDH1 peptide vaccine in humans for the first time. Visit V03 blood draws served as the baseline sample for immunogenicity testing. Genomic DNA for TCRB sequencing was isolated from EDTA blood with the DNeasy Blood and Tissue Kit.

The library was obtained by the immunoSEQ multiplex PCR assay. Rearranged TCR beta chain sequences were amplified with the hsTCRB Kit following the manufacturer's protocol. TCRB libraries were sequenced on an Illumina MiSeq. As for the authors' bioinformatics: The kit vendor's proprietary platform handled demultiplexing, trimming and gene mapping. TCRdb mirrors the immuneACCESS table, restricted to in-frame sequences. Some clones are absent from its copies; in checked studies, under half trace to an unresolved V gene, and the reason for the others is unknown. From that table come the V and J calls and clone size; the DNA was used to work out D and trimming. The sample has just under 95,000 clones on record, roughly 75% of them singletons. The ten most abundant clones make up roughly 7% of the sample.

The clonotype comes from a man in his forties with glioma. The V and J segments used are TRBV19 and TRBJ2-7, and 7 bases in between align with TRBD2. The starting material was PBMCs, obtained from a glioma patient treated with radiotherapy, temozolomide or both. The CDR3 protein sequence reads: CASRLGGAYEQYF. The nucleotide sequence is TGTGCCAGTAGATTGGGGGGGGCCTACGAGCAGTACTTC. Here the CDR3 is joined to the reference TRBV19 and TRBJ2-7 genes, and the full variable domain is: DGGITQSPKYLFRKEGQNVTLSCEQNLNHDAMYWYRQDPGQGLRLIYYSQIVNDFQKGDIAEGYSVSREKKESFPLTVTSAQKNPTAFYLCASRLGGAYEQYFGPGTRLTVT.